Presented here are 21 T cell receptor beta chains from one specimen sequenced in a study of graft-versus-host responses after intestinal transplantation listed by TCRdb under 2021. To isolate intraepithelial and lamina propria lymphocytes from graft specimens, dithiothreitol, EDTA incubations and collagenase D digestion were used. Preparation of the library involved the immunoSEQ multiplex PCR assay. Sourced from immuneACCESS, this table was stored by TCRdb with only in-frame sequences that have V and J called. A share of the clones is absent; for the studies checked, an unresolved V gene accounts for under half, and the remainder has no known explanation. The sample records about 15,000 clones, approximately 70% of which are singletons. The top ten clonotypes cover roughly 25% of the sample. The source was ileum tissue, collected 700 to 800 days after intestinal transplantation. Source of these receptors: a human patient who received an intestinal transplant, so some T cells may come from the graft donor.

The rearrangement links TRBV27 to TRBJ1-2; tentatively, D is TRBD1 (5 bases). Per the germline V gene, CDR1 is MNHEY and CDR2 is SMNVEV (reference sequence). V was cut by 4 bases and J by 6 bases, with 18 bases left in between. The length of the CDR3 is 15 residues. DNA of the CDR3: TGTGCCAGCAGTTCGGACTTGACAGTTGGGCATGGCTACACCTTC. It specifies CASSSDLTVGHGYTF.

This clone came up a few times. The chain uses TRBV7-9 and TRBJ2-1, with 7 bases that match TRBD2. V lost 5 bases to trimming and J lost 4 bases; unmatched junction nucleotides: 8. Germline CDR1 SEHNR, CDR2 FQNEAQ (reference sequence). This CDR3 region has 15 residues. CDR3 loop: CASSPLAGDYNEQFF. The CDR3 nucleotides read TGTGCCAGCAGCCCCTTGGCGGGGGATTACAATGAGCAGTTCTTC.

This chain links TRBV29-1 with TRBJ1-2; D perhaps matches TRBD1 (6 bases). V was trimmed by 3 bases and J by 8 bases, leaving 19 bases between them. The CDR3 is 14 residues long. The germline CDR1 and CDR2 sequences are SQVTM and ANQGSEA. CDR3 bases: TGCAGCGTTGACGGTTTCTCAACCCAGGGGGGCTACACCTTC. This encodes CSVDGFSTQGGYTF.

As DNA, the CDR3 is TGCGCCAGCAGCCGGGACAGAGAATCGAGGAACACCATATATTTT. The encoded protein is CASSRDRESRNTIYF. The chain recombines TRBV4-1 with TRBJ1-3; 7 bases are a match to TRBD1. The CDR3 loop spans 15 amino acids. V lost 4 bases and J lost 7; bases outside the gene matches: 10. Germline V CDR1 and CDR2: MGHRA, YSYEKL.

CDR3 amino acids: CASSPSVRRTEAFF. CDR3 coding DNA: TGTGCCAGCTCACCGTCGGTAAGAAGAACTGAAGCTTTCTTT. The chain joins TRBV18 to TRBJ1-1; no clear D. Germline assignment: CDR1 KGHSH and CDR2 LQKENI. CDR3 size: 14 residues. Trimming cost V 3 bases and J 5 bases, with 13 bases left between them. The full variable domain, in which reference TRBV18 and TRBJ1-1 provide the parts outside the CDR3, is NAGVMQNPRHLVRRRGQEARLRCSPMKGHSHVYWYRQLPEEGLKFMVYLQKENIIDESGMPKERFSAEFPKEGPSILRIQQVVRGDSAAYFCASSPSVRRTEAFFGQGTRLTVV.

In the case of this clone: A far larger clone is a single base away, which makes a read error likely. Other nucleotide sequences from this sample produce the same CDR3. The rearrangement links TRBV5-4 to TRBJ1-3, with 7 bases fitting TRBD1. The CDR3 is 18 residues long. The trim removed 0 bases at V and 2 bases at J, leaving 11 bases unmatched. Germline V gene sequence: CDR1 SGHNT, CDR2 YYREEE (reference sequence). The CDR3 loop reads CASSLGRTGEGAGNTIYF. CDR3 DNA sequence: TGTGCCAGCAGCTTGGGAAGAACAGGGGAAGGCGCTGGAAACACCATATATTTT.

The CDR3, as DNA: TGTGCCAGCAGTCGGACAGTCAATCAGCCCCAGCATTTT. The encoded protein is CASSRTVNQPQHF. The chain links TRBV28 to TRBJ1-5; D might be TRBD1 (6 bases). This CDR3 has 13 amino acids. Looked up from germline, CDR1 is MDHEN and CDR2 is SYDVKM. V was trimmed by 5 bases and J by 3 bases, leaving 8 bases between them.

The V call is TRBV11-1, the J call TRBJ2-2; weak D call: TRBD2 (5 bases). The CDR3 is 16 amino acids. Germline CDR1 SGHAT, CDR2 FQDESV (reference sequence). The V end lost 2 bases, the J end lost 2 bases, and 12 bases lay between the germline ends. CDR3 amino acids: CASSLRSTGNTGELFF. The CDR3 DNA reads as TGTGCCAGCAGCTTAAGATCGACGGGAAACACCGGGGAGCTGTTTTTT.

The chain uses TRBV7-9 and TRBJ2-7; D possibly matches TRBD1 or TRBD2 (5 bases each). The V gene's germline CDR1 is SEHNR and CDR2 FQNEAQ (reference sequence). This CDR3 comprises 13 residues. V was clipped by 4 bases and J by 3 bases, with 10 bases between them. The CDR3 DNA follows: TGTGCCAGCAGCTCAAATGGGGGCTACGAGCAGTACTTC. This gives the protein CASSSNGGYEQYF. The whole variable domain, filled in from reference TRBV7-9 and TRBJ2-7, reads DTGVSQNPRHKITKRGQNVTFRCDPISEHNRLYWYRQTLGQGPEFLTYFQNEAQLEKSRLLSDRFSAERPKGSFSTLEIQRTEQGDSAMYLCASSSNGGYEQYFGPGTRLTVT.

This chain links TRBV9 with TRBJ2-3, with D unresolved. This CDR3 region has 14 residues. V gave up 3 bases and J gave up 2 bases, with 10 bases separating them. Germline CDR1 reads SGDLS; CDR2 reads YYNGEE. DNA for the CDR3: TGTGCCAGCAGCGGATCCCCGCTCACAGATACGCAGTATTTT. This codes for CASSGSPLTDTQYF.

The chain couples TRBV2 to TRBJ1-1; no reliable D call. CDR1 SNHLY and CDR2 FYNNEI come from the germline V gene. The V and J ends lost 6 bases and 7 bases respectively, with 3 bases between them. The CDR3 consists of 9 residues. The CDR3 spells CASRFEAFF. The CDR3 DNA reads as TGTGCCAGCAGGTTTGAAGCTTTCTTT.

The chain combines TRBV6-6 with TRBJ1-5; 7 bases are shared with TRBD1. The V gene end was trimmed by 6 bases and the J gene end by 0 bases; junction bases not matched to a gene: 2. This CDR3 contains 14 residues. Per the germline V gene, CDR1 is MNHNY and CDR2 is SVGAGI (reference sequence). CDR3 amino acids: CASSDRDSNQPQHF. CDR3 DNA: TGTGCCAGCAGCGACAGGGATAGCAATCAGCCCCAGCATTTT.

The gene calls are TRBV13 and TRBJ1-1; possibly TRBD1 for D (5 bases). V lost 5 bases, J lost 2 bases, and 15 bases lay in between. The germline gives CDR1 PRHDT, CDR2 FYEKMQ (reference sequence). There are 15 residues in the CDR3. DNA for the CDR3: TGTGCCAGCAGCCCGTCCCAGGGAATAAACACTGAAGCTTTCTTT. It specifies CASSPSQGINTEAFF.

The CDR3 region has the DNA TGTGCCAGCAGTTACCCCCTCGGACTAGCGGGACACCAAGAGACCCAGTACTTC. It specifies CASSYPLGLAGHQETQYF. The chain combines TRBV28 with TRBJ2-5, with 12 bases fitting TRBD2. The CDR3 runs to 18 residues. CDR1 and CDR2 from the germline V gene are MDHEN and SYDVKM. Trimming removed 4 bases from V and 0 bases from J; junction bases left unmatched: 9.

There are a few counts of this clone. The V call is TRBV4-1, the J call TRBJ1-1, with D unresolved. Looked up from germline, CDR1 is MGHRA and CDR2 is YSYEKL. CDR3 length equals 14 residues. V lost 0 bases and J lost 2, with 7 bases in between. CDR3: CASSQERINTEAFF. CDR3 DNA: TGCGCCAGCAGCCAAGAGCGGATTAACACTGAAGCTTTCTTT.

The chain uses TRBV7-2 and TRBJ2-5; possibly TRBD1 for D (6 bases). The J call is uncertain, as TRBJ2-7 better fits the DNA end. CDR1 is SGHTA and CDR2 is FQGNSA in the germline V gene. This CDR3 is 15 amino acids long. CDR3 DNA sequence: TGTGCCAGCAGCTTAAGTGGACAGCCCTTCTACGAGCAGTACTTC. It translates to CASSLSGQPFYEQYF.

The chain uses TRBV15 and TRBJ2-7; 9 nucleotides align to TRBD1. CDR1 LNHNV and CDR2 YYDKDF come from the germline V gene (reference sequence). This CDR3 comprises 16 residues. V lost 5 bases and J lost 2; bases outside the gene matches: 10. The CDR3 protein is CATSRGKGQGTYEQYF. The CDR3 DNA is TGTGCCACCAGCCGAGGGAAGGGACAGGGTACCTACGAGCAGTACTTC.

The rearrangement links TRBV5-1 to TRBJ1-3; 9 nucleotides match TRBD1. Germline V gives CDR1 SGHRS, CDR2 YFSETQ. The CDR3 has 14 amino acids. The trim removed 0 bases at V and 7 bases at J, leaving 2 bases unmatched. CDR3 amino acids: CASSLATGGNTIYF. The CDR3 region has the DNA TGCGCCAGCAGCTTGGCGACAGGGGGGAACACCATATATTTT.

J is TRBJ2-6 and V is TRBV18, with 9 bases fitting TRBD1. V lost 3 bases and J lost 0; bases outside the gene matches: 6. This CDR3 spans 18 amino acids. Germline V gives CDR1 KGHSH, CDR2 LQKENI. The CDR3: CASSPEQGALSGANVLTF. Written as DNA, the CDR3 is TGTGCCAGCTCACCGGAACAGGGGGCCCTCTCTGGGGCCAACGTCCTGACTTTC.

The J gene is TRBJ1-2, the V gene TRBV19; D call uncertain. V lost 3 bases to trimming and J lost 5 bases, with 10 bases between them. This CDR3 contains 13 residues. CDR1 and CDR2 from the germline V gene are LNHDA and SQIVND (reference sequence). The CDR3 sequence is CASSMRTDYGYTF. The CDR3 DNA sequence: TGTGCCAGTAGTATGAGGACGGATTATGGCTACACCTTC.

The chain uses TRBV4-3 and TRBJ1-1, with D unclear. V was pared by 0 bases and J by 11 bases, with 22 bases between. The CDR3 contains 16 residues. Germline assignment: CDR1 LGHNA and CDR2 YSLEER. The CDR3 nucleotides read TGCGCCAGCAGCCAAGATGAAACTCTGGGCCACGGTTGGGCTTTCTTT. Amino acids: CASSQDETLGHGWAFF.